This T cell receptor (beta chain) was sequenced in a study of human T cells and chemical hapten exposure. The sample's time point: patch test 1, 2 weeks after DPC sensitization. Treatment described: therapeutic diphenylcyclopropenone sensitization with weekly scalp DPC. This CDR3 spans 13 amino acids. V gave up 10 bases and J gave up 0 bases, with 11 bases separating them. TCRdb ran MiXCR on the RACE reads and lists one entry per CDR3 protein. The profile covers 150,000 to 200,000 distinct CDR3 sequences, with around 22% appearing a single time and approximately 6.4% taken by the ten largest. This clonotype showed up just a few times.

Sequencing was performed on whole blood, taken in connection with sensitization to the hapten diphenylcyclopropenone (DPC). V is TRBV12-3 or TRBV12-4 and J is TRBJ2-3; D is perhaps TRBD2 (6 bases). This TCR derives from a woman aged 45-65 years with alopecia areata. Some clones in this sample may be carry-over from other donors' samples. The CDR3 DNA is TGTGCCATAAGGCGGGGAAGCACAGATACGCAGTATTTT. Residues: CAIRRGSTDTQYF.